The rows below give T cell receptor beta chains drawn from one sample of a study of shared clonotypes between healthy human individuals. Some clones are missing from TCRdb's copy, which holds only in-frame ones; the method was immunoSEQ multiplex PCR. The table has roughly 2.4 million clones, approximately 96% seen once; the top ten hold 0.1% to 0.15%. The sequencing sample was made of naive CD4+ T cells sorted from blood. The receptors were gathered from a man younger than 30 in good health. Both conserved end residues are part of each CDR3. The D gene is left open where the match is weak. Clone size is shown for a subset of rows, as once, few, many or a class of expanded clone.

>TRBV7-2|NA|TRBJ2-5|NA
CASSLLWGAEETQYF
TGTGCCAGCAGCTTACTATGGGGGGCCGAAGAGACCCAGTACTTC
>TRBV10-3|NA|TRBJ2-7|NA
CAIRQAVAADYEQYF
TGTGCCATCAGGCAGGCTGTAGCGGCAGACTACGAGCAGTACTTC
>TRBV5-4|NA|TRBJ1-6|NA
CASSSGGMVYSPLHF
TGTGCCAGCAGCTCGGGCGGGATGGTTTATTCACCCCTCCACTTT
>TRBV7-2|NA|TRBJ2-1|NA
CASSSRLGGINEQFF
TGTGCCAGCAGTAGTAGACTAGGGGGGATCAATGAGCAGTTCTTC
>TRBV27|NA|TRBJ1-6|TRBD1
CASSYLKTGGYEWGSPLHF
TGTGCCAGCAGTTATTTGAAGACAGGGGGCTATGAGTGGGGTTCACCCCTCCACTTT
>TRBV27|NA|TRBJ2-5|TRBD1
CASSPGTDQETQYF
TGTGCCAGCAGTCCCGGGACAGACCAAGAGACCCAGTACTTC
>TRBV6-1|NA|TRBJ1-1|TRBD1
CASKGQVNTEAFF
TGTGCCAGCAAAGGACAGGTGAACACTGAAGCTTTCTTT
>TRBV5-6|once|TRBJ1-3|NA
CASSPTGTWGNTIYF
TGTGCCAGCAGCCCAACCGGGACTTGGGGAAACACCATATATTTT
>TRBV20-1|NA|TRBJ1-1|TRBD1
CSVADRVGAFF
TGCAGTGTTGCTGACAGGGTCGGAGCTTTCTTT
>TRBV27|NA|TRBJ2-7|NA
CASSSRRLVGAYEQYF
TGTGCCAGCAGTTCCCGGAGACTAGTAGGGGCCTACGAGCAGTACTTC
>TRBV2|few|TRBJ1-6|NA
CASSDLRNSPLHF
TGTGCCAGCAGTGATTTGCGGAATTCACCCCTCCACTTT
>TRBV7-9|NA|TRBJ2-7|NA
CASSLGGNPTYEQYF
TGTGCCAGCAGCTTAGGGGGCAATCCGACCTACGAGCAGTACTTC
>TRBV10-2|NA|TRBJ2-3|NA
CASSELAGGTDTQYF
TGCGCCAGCAGTGAGTTGGCAGGGGGGACAGATACGCAGTATTTT
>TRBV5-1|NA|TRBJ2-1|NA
CASSKGGGYNEQFF
TGCGCCAGCAGTAAGGGTGGCGGATACAATGAGCAGTTCTTC
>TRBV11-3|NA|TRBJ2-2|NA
CASSGTYTGELFF
TGTGCCAGCAGCGGGACATACACCGGGGAGCTGTTTTTT
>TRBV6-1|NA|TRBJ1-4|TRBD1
CASSDRQGRGEKLFF
TGTGCCAGCAGTGATCGACAGGGTCGAGGTGAAAAACTGTTTTTT
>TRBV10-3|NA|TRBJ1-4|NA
CAIRAAPELEKLFF
TGTGCCATCAGGGCCGCGCCGGAGCTTGAAAAACTGTTTTTT
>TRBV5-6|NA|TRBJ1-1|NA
CASSLDRLTYTEAFF
TGTGCCAGCAGCTTGGACAGGCTTACCTACACTGAAGCTTTCTTT
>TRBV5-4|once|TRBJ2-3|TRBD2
CASSRAGGLPDTQYF
TGTGCCAGCAGTAGAGCGGGGGGGCTCCCAGATACGCAGTATTTT
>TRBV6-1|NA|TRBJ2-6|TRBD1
CASSAGGRAGANVLTF
TGTGCCAGCAGTGCAGGGGGCAGAGCTGGGGCCAACGTCCTGACTTTC
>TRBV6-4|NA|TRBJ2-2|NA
CASSVSSQNTGELFF
TGTGCCAGCAGTGTTAGCAGCCAAAACACCGGGGAGCTGTTTTTT
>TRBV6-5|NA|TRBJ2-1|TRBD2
CASSPSGSGNEQFF
TGTGCCAGCAGTCCTAGCGGGAGTGGAAATGAGCAGTTCTTC
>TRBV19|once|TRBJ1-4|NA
CASSTQGSSMQKLFF
TGTGCCAGTAGTACACAAGGGAGCTCGATGCAAAAACTGTTTTTT
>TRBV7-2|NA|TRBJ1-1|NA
CASSPRTEAEAFF
TGTGCCAGCAGCCCCCGGACAGAAGCCGAAGCTTTCTTT
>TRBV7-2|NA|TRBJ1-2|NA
CASTFQANGYTF
TGTGCCAGCACCTTTCAGGCTAATGGCTACACCTTC
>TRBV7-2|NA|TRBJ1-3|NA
CASSLSGLVGNTIYF
TGTGCCAGCAGCTTGTCCGGTTTAGTCGGAAACACCATATATTTT
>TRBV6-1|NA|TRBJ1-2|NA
CASSETTVGYGYTF
TGTGCCAGCAGTGAAACCACAGTTGGCTATGGCTACACCTTC
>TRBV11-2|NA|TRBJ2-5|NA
CASSPGTQNQETQYF
TGTGCCAGCAGCCCCGGGACTCAAAATCAAGAGACCCAGTACTTC
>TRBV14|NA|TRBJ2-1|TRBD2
CASSFRTSANNEQFF
TGTGCCAGCAGTTTCAGGACTAGCGCGAACAATGAGCAGTTCTTC
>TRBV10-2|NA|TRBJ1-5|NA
CASSEAGRVQPQHF
TGCGCCAGCAGTGAGGCAGGGAGGGTTCAGCCCCAGCATTTT
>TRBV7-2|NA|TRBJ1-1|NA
CASSSSLNTEAFF
TGTGCCAGCAGCTCAAGTTTGAACACTGAAGCTTTCTTT
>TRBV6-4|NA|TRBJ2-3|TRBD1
CASSTGGTDTQYF
TGTGCCAGCTCAACAGGGGGCACAGATACGCAGTATTTT
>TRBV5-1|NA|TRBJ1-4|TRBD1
CASSLDLRRDRGRDLNEKLFF
TGCGCCAGCAGCTTGGACCTCCGAAGGGACAGGGGAAGGGACCTTAATGAAAAACTGTTTTTT
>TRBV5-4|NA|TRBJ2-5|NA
CASSLGVPGETQYF
TGTGCCAGCAGCTTGGGAGTGCCGGGAGAGACCCAGTACTTC
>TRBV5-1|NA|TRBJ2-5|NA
CASTPQGRETQYF
TGCGCCAGCACACCCCAAGGTCGAGAGACCCAGTACTTC
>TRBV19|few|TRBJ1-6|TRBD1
CASEQGAASPLHF
TGTGCCAGTGAACAGGGGGCCGCCTCACCCCTCCACTTT
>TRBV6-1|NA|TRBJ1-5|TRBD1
CASRGDRVAWGNQPQHF
TGTGCCAGCCGTGGGGACAGGGTGGCGTGGGGGAATCAGCCCCAGCATTTT
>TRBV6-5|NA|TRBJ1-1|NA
CASSPTTEVLTEAFF
TGTGCCAGCAGTCCAACGACCGAGGTACTCACTGAAGCTTTCTTT
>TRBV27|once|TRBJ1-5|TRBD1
CASLNRDRAYQPQHF
TGTGCCAGTTTAAACCGGGACAGGGCCTATCAGCCCCAGCATTTT
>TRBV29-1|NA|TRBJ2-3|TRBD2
CSVVASGGGTDTQYF
TGCAGCGTTGTTGCTAGCGGGGGGGGCACAGATACGCAGTATTTT
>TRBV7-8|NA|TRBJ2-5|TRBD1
CASSLDRAPQETQYF
TGTGCCAGCAGTCTCGACAGGGCCCCCCAAGAGACCCAGTACTTC
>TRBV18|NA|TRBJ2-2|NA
CASSPLLVGELFF
TGTGCCAGCTCACCACTTCTGGTCGGGGAGCTGTTTTTT
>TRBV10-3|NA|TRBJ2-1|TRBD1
CAISEGTGPPREQFF
TGTGCCATCAGTGAAGGGACAGGGCCCCCAAGGGAGCAGTTCTTC
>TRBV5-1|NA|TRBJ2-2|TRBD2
CASSATSGRNTGELFF
TGCGCCAGCAGCGCGACTAGCGGGAGAAACACCGGGGAGCTGTTTTTT
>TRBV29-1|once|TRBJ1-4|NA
CSVGQGNEKLFF
TGCAGCGTTGGCCAGGGAAATGAAAAACTGTTTTTT
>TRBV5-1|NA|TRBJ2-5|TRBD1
CASSRTGAGETQYF
TGCGCCAGCAGCCGGACAGGGGCTGGGGAGACCCAGTACTTC
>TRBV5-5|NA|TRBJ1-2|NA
CASSLDWTISNYGYTF
TGTGCCAGCAGCTTGGATTGGACAATCTCAAACTATGGCTACACCTTC
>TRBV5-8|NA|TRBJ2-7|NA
CASSPRTRASYEQYF
TGTGCCAGCAGCCCCCGCACTAGAGCCTCCTACGAGCAGTACTTC
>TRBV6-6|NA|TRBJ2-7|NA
CASSYPSRSPSGEQYF
TGTGCCAGCAGTTACCCCTCAAGATCACCTTCCGGCGAGCAGTACTTC
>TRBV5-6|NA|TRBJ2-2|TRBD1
CASRWTGKINTGELFF
TGTGCCAGCAGGTGGACAGGGAAAATTAACACCGGGGAGCTGTTTTTT
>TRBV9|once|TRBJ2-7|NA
CASSVGESYEQYF
TGTGCCAGCAGCGTAGGGGAGAGCTACGAGCAGTACTTC
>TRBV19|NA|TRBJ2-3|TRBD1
CASTTTGGATDTQYF
TGTGCCAGTACCACAACAGGGGGTGCAACAGATACGCAGTATTTT
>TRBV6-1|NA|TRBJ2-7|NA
CASTAGDTYEQYF
TGTGCCAGCACGGCAGGGGATACCTACGAGCAGTACTTC
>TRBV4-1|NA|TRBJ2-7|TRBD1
CASSQVFSGQGLYEQYF
TGCGCCAGCAGCCAGGTATTTTCCGGACAGGGGCTCTACGAGCAGTACTTC
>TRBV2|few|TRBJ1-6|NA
CASLPWVGGGGSPLHF
TGTGCCAGCTTACCCTGGGTTGGAGGAGGCGGTTCACCCCTCCACTTT
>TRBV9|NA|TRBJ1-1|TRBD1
CASSVGTGLNTEAFF
TGTGCCAGCAGCGTGGGGACAGGGTTGAACACTGAAGCTTTCTTT
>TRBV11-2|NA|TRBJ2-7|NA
CASSSGSSYEQYF
TGTGCCAGCAGCTCCGGGTCTTCCTACGAGCAGTACTTC
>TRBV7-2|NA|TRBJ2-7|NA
CASRSGQHYEQYF
TGTGCCAGCAGATCCGGACAGCACTACGAGCAGTACTTC
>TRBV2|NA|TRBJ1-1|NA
CASTRPPNTEAFF
TGTGCCAGCACAAGGCCACCGAACACTGAAGCTTTCTTT